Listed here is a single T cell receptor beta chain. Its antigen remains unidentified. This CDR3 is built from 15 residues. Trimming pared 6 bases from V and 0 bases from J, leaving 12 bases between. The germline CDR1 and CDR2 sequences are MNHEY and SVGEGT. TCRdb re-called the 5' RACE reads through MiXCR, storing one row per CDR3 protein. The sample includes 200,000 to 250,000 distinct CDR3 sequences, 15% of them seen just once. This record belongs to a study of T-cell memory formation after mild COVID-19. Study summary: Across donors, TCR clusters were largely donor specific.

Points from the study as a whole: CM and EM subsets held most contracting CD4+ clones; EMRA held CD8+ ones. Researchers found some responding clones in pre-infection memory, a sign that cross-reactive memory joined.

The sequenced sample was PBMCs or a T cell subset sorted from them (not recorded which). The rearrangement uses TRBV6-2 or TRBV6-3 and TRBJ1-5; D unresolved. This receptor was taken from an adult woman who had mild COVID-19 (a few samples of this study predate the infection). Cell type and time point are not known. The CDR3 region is CASSHTENSNQPQHF. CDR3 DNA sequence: TGTGCCAGCAGCCACACAGAGAATAGCAATCAGCCCCAGCATTTT.